This record concerns one T cell receptor (beta chain) sequence. The antigen is undetermined. The data were obtained in a study of beta chain features in type 1 diabetes. Study outcomes and limitations: Moderate yet significant TCRB CDR3 shortening was seen in Type 1 diabetes patients in all four CD4+ subsets. There were fewer insertions and more deletions at the VDJ junctions of type 1 diabetes patients. When cDNA is sequenced, cells with high TCR expression could be over-represented.

Expressed TCRB transcripts were sequenced after all isolated RNA was converted to cDNA. Measured with immunoSEQ multiplex PCR; TCRdb has only the in-frame clones, and not every one. The sample contains 300,000 or so clones, about a tenth of which appear only once. The CDR3 length is 14 residues. V was clipped by 1 base and J by 0 bases, with 6 bases between them. Germline V gene sequence: CDR1 GTSNPN, CDR2 SVGIG (reference sequence). CD4+ naive, central memory, regulatory and stem cell-like memory subsets were isolated by sorting on CD45RO/CCR7/CD25/CD127/CD95/CD27. All of the sorted populations showed purity greater than 95%.

Sequenced input: central memory CD4+ T cells from blood. The clonotype originates from a man aged 30-40 years with type 1 diabetes. The rearrangement uses TRBV30 and TRBJ2-2; D call uncertain. Written as DNA, the CDR3 is TGTGCCTGGAGTGCCGGAACGAACACCGGGGAGCTGTTTTTT. Encoded protein: CAWSAGTNTGELFF.